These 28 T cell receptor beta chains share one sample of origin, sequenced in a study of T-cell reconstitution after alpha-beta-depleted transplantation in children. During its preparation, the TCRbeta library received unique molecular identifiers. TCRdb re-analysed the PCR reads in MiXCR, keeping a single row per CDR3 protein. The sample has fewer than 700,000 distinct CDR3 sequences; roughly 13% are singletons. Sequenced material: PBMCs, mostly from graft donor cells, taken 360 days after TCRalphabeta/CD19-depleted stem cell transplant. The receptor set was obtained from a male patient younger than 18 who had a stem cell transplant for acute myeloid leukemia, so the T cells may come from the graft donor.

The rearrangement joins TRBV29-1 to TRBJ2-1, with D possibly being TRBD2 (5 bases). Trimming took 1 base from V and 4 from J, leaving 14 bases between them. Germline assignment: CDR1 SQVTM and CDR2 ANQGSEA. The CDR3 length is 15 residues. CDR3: CSVEGGSGSYNEQFF. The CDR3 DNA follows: TGCAGCGTTGAAGGTGGCAGCGGCTCGTACAATGAGCAGTTCTTC.

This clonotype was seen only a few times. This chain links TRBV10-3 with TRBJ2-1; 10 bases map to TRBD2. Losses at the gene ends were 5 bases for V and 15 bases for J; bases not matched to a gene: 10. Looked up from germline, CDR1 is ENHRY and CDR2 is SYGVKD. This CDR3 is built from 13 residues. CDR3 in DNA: TGTGCCATCAGTCCGGGACTAGCGTGGGGAGCGTTCTTC. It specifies CAISPGLAWGAFF.

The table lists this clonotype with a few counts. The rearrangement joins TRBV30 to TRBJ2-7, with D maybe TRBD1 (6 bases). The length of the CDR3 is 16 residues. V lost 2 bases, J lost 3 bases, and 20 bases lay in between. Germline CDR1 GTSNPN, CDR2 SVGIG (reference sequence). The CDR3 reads CAWSPWVSGQNYEQYF. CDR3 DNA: TGTGCCTGGAGTCCCTGGGTTTCGGGACAAAACTACGAGCAGTACTTC. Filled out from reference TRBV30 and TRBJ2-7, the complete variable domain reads SQTIHQWPATLVQPVGSPLSLECTVEGTSNPNLYWYRQAAGRGLQLLFYSVGIGQISSEVPQNLSASRPQDRQFILSSKKLLLSDSGFYLCAWSPWVSGQNYEQYFGPGTRLTVT.

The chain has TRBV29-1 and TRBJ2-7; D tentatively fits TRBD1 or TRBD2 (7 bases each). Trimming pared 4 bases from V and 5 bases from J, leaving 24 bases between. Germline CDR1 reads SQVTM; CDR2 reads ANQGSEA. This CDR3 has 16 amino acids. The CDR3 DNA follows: TGCAGCGTTGGCCCTAGCGGACAGGCGAGAGAAGACGAGCAGTACTTC. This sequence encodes CSVGPSGQAREDEQYF.

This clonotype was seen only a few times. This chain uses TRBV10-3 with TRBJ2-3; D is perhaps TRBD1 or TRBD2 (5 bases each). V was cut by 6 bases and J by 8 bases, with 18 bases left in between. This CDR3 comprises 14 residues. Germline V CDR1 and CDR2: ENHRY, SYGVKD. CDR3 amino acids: CAIRRGPPFGTQYF. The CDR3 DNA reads TGTGCCATCAGGAGGGGACCTCCCTTCGGTACGCAGTATTTT.

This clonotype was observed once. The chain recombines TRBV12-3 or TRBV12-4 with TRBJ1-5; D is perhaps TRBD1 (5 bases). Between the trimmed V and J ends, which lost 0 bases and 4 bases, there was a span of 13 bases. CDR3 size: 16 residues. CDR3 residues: CASSLAFGRGNQPQHF. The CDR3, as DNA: TGTGCCAGCAGTTTAGCCTTCGGCCGGGGGAATCAGCCCCAGCATTTT.

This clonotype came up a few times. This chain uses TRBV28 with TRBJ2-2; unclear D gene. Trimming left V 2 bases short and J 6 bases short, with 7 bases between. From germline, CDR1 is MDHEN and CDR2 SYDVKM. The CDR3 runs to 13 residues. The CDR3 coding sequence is TGTGCCAGCAGTTTAATAAGATCCGGGGAGCTGTTTTTT. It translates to CASSLIRSGELFF. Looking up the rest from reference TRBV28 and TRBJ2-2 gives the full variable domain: DVKVTQSSRYLVKRTGEKVFLECVQDMDHENMFWYRQDPGLGLRLIYFSYDVKMKEKGDIPEGYSVSREKKERFSLILESASTNQTSMYLCASSLIRSGELFFGEGSRLTVL.

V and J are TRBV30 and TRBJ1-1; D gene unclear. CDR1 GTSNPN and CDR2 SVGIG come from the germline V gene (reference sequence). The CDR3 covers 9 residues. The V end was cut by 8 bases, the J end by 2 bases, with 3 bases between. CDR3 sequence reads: CAVNTEAFF. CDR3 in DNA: TGTGCCGTCAACACTGAAGCTTTCTTT.

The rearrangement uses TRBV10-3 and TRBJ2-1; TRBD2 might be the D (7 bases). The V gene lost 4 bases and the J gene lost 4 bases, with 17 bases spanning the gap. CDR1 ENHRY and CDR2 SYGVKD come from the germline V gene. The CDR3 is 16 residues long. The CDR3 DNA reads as TGTGCCATCAGTGGTCACAGGGAGGGCTCATACAATGAGCAGTTCTTC. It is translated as CAISGHREGSYNEQFF.

Here the CDR3 reads CSAVRLTSGSTLDSYEQYF. The DNA of the CDR3 is TGCAGCGCCGTGAGGTTGACTAGCGGGAGTACGCTGGACTCCTACGAGCAGTACTTC. The rearrangement uses TRBV29-1 and TRBJ2-7; the match to TRBD2 covers 12 bases. With V trimmed by 7 bases and J by 0 bases, 19 bases remained unmatched. The CDR3 is made up of 19 amino acids. Germline V gene lookup returns CDR1 SQVTM and CDR2 ANQGSEA.

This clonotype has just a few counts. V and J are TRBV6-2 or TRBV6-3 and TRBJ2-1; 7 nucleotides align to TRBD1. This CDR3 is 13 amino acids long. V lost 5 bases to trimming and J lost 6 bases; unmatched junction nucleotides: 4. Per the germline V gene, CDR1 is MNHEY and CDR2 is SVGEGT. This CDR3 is CASSPTGLNEQFF. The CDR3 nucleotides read TGTGCCAGCAGTCCGACAGGGCTCAATGAGCAGTTCTTC.

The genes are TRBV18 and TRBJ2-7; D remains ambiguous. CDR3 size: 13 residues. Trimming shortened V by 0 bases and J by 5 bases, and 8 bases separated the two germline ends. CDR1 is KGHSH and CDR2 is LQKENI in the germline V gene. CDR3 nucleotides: TGTGCCAGCTCACCACCTTCGTGGAACGAGCAGTACTTC. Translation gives CASSPPSWNEQYF.

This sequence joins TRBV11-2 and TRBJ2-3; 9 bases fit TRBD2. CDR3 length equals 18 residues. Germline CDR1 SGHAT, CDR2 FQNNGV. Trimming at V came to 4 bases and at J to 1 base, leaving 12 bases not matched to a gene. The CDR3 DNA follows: TGTGCCAGCAGCTCCACGGCGGGAGGGCCCCTCCGCACAGATACGCAGTATTTT. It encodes CASSSTAGGPLRTDTQYF.

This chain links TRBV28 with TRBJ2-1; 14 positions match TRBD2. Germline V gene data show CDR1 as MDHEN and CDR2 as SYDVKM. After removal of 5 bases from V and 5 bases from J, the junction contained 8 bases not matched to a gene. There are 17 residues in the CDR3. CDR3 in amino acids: CASSTRTSGRLNNEQFF. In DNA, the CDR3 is TGTGCCAGCAGTACACGGACTAGCGGGAGGCTGAACAATGAGCAGTTCTTC.

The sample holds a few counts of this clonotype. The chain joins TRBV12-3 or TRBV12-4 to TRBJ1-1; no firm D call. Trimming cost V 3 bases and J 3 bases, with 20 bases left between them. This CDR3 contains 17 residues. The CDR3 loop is CASSFLVGHIVDTEAFF. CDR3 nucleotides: TGTGCCAGCAGTTTCCTTGTCGGGCACATCGTTGACACTGAAGCTTTCTTT.

CDR3 loop: CASIQAAGGHLRGWNTEAFF. In nucleotides, the CDR3 is TGTGCCAGCATCCAGGCGGCAGGGGGCCATCTCAGGGGCTGGAACACTGAAGCTTTCTTT. The J gene is TRBJ1-1, the V gene TRBV28; 8 positions match TRBD1. The CDR3 has 20 amino acids. V lost 7 bases, J lost 1 base, and 23 bases stayed unmatched. CDR1 is MDHEN, CDR2 SYDVKM, per germline.

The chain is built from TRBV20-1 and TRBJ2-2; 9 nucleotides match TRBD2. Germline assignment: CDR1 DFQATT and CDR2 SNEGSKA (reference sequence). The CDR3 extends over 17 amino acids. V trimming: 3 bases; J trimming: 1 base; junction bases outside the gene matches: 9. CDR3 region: CSASLFLAGRNTGELFF. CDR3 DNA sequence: TGCAGTGCTAGCCTTTTCCTAGCGGGACGGAACACCGGGGAGCTGTTTTTT.

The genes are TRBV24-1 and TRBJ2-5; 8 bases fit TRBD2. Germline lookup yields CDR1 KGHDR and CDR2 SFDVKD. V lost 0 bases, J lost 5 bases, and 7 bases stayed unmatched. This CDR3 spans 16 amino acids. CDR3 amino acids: CATSDLTSGGYETQYF. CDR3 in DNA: TGTGCCACCAGTGATTTGACTAGCGGAGGGTACGAGACCCAGTACTTC.

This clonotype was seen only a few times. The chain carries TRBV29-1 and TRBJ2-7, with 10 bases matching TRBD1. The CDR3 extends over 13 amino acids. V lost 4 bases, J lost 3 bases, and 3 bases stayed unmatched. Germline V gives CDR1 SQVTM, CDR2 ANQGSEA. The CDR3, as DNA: TGCAGCGTTGCGGGACAGGGGAACTACGAGCAGTACTTC. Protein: CSVAGQGNYEQYF.

The chain's CDR3 is CASSQVFKASNKRSYNEQFF. CDR3 nucleotides: TGTGCCAGCAGCCAAGTTTTTAAGGCCTCCAACAAACGCTCCTACAATGAGCAGTTCTTC. V usage is TRBV14 and J usage is TRBJ2-1; D call uncertain. Germline CDR1 is SGHDN and CDR2 is FVKESK. This CDR3 region has 20 residues. V lost 1 base, J lost 0 bases, and 22 bases lay in between.

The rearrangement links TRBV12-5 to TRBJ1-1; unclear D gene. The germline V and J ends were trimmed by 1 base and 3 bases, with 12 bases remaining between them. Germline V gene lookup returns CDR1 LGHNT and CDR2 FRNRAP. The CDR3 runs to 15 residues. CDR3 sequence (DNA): TGTGCTAGTGGTTTGGGGGAAGGGAGCGACACTGAAGCTTTCTTT. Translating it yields CASGLGEGSDTEAFF.

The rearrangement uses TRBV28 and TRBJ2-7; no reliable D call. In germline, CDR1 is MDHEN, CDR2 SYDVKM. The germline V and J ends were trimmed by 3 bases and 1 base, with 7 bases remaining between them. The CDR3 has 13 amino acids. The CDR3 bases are TGTGCCAGCAGTTTTCCCGAATCCTACGAGCAGTACTTC. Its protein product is CASSFPESYEQYF.

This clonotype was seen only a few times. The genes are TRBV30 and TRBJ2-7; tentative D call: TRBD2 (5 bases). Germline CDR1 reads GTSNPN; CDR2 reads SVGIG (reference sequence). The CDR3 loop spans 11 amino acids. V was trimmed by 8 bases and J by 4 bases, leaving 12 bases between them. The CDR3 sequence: CAAGLQYEQYF. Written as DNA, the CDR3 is TGTGCCGCAGGACTTCAGTACGAGCAGTACTTC.

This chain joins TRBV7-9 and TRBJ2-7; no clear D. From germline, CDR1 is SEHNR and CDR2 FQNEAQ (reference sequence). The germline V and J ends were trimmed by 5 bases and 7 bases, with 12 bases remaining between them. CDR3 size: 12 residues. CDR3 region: CASSPPRFEQYF. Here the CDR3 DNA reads TGTGCCAGCAGCCCCCCCAGGTTTGAGCAGTACTTC. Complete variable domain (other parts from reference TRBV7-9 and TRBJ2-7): DTGVSQNPRHKITKRGQNVTFRCDPISEHNRLYWYRQTLGQGPEFLTYFQNEAQLEKSRLLSDRFSAERPKGSFSTLEIQRTEQGDSAMYLCASSPPRFEQYFGPGTRLTVT.

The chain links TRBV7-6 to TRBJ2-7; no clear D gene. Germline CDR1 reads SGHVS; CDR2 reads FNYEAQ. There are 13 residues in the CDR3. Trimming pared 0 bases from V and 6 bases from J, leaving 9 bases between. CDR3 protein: CASSLAPRLEQYF. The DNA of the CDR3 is TGTGCCAGCAGCTTAGCCCCGCGACTCGAGCAGTACTTC.

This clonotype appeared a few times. CDR3 sequence reads: CASSTPVGGNEQFF. The CDR3 nucleotides are TGTGCCAGCAGTACCCCGGTGGGAGGCAATGAGCAGTTCTTC. This chain joins TRBV12-3 or TRBV12-4 and TRBJ2-1; possible D gene TRBD2, 6 bases. The CDR3 contains 14 residues. Trimming stripped 5 bases from V and 6 bases from J, with 14 bases between.

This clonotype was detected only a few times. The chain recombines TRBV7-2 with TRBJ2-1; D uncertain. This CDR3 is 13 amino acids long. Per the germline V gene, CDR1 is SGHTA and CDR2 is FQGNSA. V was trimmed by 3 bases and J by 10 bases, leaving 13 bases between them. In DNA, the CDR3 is TGTGCCAGCAGCTTGAAAGCCCACGGGGAGCAGTTCTTC. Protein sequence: CASSLKAHGEQFF.

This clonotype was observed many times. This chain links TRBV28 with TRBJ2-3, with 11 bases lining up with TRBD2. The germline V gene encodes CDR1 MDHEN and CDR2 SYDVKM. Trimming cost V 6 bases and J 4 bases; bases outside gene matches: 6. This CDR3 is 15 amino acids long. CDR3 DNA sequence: TGTGCCAGCAGCCTTAGCGGGAGGGCCCCAGATACGCAGTATTTT. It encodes CASSLSGRAPDTQYF.